This T cell receptor (beta chain) originates from a study of blood T cell repertoires in COVID-19. Study-level information: The analysed material was cDNA or gDNA that came from T cells, B-cell-depleted T cells, or PBMCs.

The CDR3 is 14 residues long. Under the authors' procedure: Amplifying reference gene primers gave estimates of nucleated cell counts. Libraries were prepared by immunoSEQ multiplex PCR; TCRdb keeps only in-frame clonotypes and omits some of them. That table is the source of V, J and clone size, and D and trimming were worked out from the DNA. The sample yields under 150,000 clones, 81% seen once. This sequence joins TRBV21-1 and TRBJ1-6; TRBD1, the table's D call, was not compared with the DNA. TRBV21-1 is described as a pseudogene. Sequencing was performed on peripheral blood. The clonotype comes from a human donor with acute or convalescent COVID-19. The donor label of this sample is uncertain. CDR3 coding DNA: TGTGCCAGCAGCAAAAGGACAGCCAATTCACCCCTCCACTTT. Translation gives CASSKRTANSPLHF.